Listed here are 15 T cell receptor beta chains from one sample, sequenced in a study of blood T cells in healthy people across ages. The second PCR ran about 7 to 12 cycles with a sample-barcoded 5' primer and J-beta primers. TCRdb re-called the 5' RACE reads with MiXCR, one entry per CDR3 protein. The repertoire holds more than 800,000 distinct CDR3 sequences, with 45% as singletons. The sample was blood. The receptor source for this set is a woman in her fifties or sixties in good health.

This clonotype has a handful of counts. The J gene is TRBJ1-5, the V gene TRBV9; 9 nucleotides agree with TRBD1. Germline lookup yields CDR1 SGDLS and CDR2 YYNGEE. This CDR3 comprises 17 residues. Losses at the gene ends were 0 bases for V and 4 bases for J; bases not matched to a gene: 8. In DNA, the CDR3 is TGTGCCAGCAGCGTAGGTTGGAAGGGGACAGGGAATCAGCCCCAGCATTTT. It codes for CASSVGWKGTGNQPQHF.

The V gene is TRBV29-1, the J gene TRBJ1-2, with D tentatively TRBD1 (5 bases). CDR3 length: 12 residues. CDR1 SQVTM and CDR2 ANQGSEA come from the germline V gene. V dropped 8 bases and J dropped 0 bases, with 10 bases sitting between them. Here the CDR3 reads CSTTGPNYGYTF. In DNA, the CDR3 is TGCAGCACCACAGGTCCTAACTATGGCTACACCTTC.

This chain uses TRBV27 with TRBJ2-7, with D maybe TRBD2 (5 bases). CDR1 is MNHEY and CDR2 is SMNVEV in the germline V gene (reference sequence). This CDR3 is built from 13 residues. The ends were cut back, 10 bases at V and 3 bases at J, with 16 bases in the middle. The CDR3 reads CATHRTGNYEQYF. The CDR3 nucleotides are TGTGCCACCCATCGGACGGGGAACTACGAGCAGTACTTC.

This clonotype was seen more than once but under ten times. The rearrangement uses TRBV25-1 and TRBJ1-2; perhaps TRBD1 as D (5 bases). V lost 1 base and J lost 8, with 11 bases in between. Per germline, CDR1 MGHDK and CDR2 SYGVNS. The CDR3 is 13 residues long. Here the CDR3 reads CASSEWGVGGYTF. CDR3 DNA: TGTGCCAGCAGTGAATGGGGGGTCGGGGGCTACACCTTC.

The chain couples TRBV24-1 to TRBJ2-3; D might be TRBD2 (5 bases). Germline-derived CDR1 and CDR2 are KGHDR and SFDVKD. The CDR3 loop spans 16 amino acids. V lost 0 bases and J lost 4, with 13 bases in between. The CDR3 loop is CATSDLNEGVADTQYF. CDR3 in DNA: TGTGCCACCAGTGATTTGAACGAGGGTGTGGCAGATACGCAGTATTTT.

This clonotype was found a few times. The CDR3 nucleotides read TGTGCCAGCACGGTAGCGGCTGGGGCCAACGTCCTGACTTTC. Translation gives CASTVAAGANVLTF. The genes are TRBV9 and TRBJ2-6; D possibly corresponds to TRBD2 (6 bases). The CDR3 has 14 amino acids. Trimming took off 6 bases at V and 2 bases at J, with 9 bases between the two ends. The V gene's germline CDR1 is SGDLS and CDR2 YYNGEE.

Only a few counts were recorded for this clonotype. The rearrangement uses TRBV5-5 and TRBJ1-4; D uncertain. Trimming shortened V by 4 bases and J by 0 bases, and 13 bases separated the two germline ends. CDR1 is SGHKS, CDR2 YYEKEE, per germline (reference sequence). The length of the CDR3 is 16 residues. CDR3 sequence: CASSPVAISTNEKLFF. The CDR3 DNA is TGTGCCAGCAGCCCCGTTGCGATATCAACTAATGAAAAACTGTTTTTT.

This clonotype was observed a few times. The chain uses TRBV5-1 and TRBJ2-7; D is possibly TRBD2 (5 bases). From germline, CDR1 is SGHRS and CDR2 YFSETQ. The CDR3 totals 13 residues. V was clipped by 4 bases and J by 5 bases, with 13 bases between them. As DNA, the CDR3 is TGCGCCAGCAGCCATTGGACGGGAAACGAGCAGTACTTC. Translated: CASSHWTGNEQYF.

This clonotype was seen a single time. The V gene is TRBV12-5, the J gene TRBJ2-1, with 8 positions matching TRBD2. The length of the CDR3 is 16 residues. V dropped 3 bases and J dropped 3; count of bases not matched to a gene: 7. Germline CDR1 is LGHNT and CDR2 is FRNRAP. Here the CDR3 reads CASGLPWTSFYNEQFF. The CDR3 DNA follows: TGTGCTAGTGGTTTACCTTGGACTAGCTTCTACAATGAGCAGTTCTTC.

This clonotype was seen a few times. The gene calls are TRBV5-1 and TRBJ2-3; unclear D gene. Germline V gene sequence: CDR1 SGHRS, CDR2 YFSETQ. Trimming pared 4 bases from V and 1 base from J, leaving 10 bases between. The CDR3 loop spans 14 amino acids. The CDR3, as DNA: TGCGCCAGCAGCCAGGTTTTTGGCACAGATACGCAGTATTTT. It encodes CASSQVFGTDTQYF.

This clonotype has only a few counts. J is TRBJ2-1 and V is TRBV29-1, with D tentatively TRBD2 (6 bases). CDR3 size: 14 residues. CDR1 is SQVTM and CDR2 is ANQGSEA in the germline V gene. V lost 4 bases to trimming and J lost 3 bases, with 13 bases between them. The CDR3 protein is CSVVFLAYYNEQFF. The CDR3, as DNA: TGCAGCGTTGTTTTTCTAGCGTACTACAATGAGCAGTTCTTC.

The CDR3 nucleotides are TGCAGTGCTAGACTAGCGGGGATCACCTACAATGAGCAGTTCTTC. Its translation: CSARLAGITYNEQFF. The rearrangement joins TRBV20-1 to TRBJ2-1; TRBD2 agrees at 9 bases. The CDR3 sequence is 15 residues long. Germline trimming cut 2 bases from V and 2 bases from J; bases unmatched to any gene: 4. Germline V lookup: CDR1 DFQATT, CDR2 SNEGSKA (reference sequence).

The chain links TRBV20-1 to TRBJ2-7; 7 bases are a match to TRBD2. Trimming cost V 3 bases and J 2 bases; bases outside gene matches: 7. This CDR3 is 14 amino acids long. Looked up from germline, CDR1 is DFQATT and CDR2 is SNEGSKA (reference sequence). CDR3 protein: CSARGLADPYEQYF. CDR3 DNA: TGCAGTGCTAGGGGTCTAGCGGACCCCTACGAGCAGTACTTC.

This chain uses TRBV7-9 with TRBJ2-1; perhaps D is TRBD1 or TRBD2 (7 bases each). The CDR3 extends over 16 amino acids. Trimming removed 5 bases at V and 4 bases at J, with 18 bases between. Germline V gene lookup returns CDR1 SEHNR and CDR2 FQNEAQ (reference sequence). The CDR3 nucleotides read TGTGCCAGCAGCCCCAGCGGGACAGCTGATTACAATGAGCAGTTCTTC. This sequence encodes CASSPSGTADYNEQFF.

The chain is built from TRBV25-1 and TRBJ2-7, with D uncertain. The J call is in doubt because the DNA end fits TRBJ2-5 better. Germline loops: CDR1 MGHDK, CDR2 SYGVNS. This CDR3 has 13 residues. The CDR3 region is CASSEQGRGTQYF. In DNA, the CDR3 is TGTGCCAGCAGTGAACAAGGGCGCGGGACCCAGTACTTC.